This passage covers 3 T cell receptor beta chains from one sample sequenced in a study of control samples from healthy donors and cancer patients. Libraries were prepared by immunoSEQ multiplex PCR; TCRdb keeps only in-frame clonotypes and omits some of them. The sample yields about 58,000 clones, about 90% seen once. The sample taken for sequencing was PBMCs. The receptor set was obtained from a woman aged 60-70 years with lung cancer.

The DNA of the CDR3 is TGTGCCAGCAGCTTAATGGGCTCGGGAAAAGGGCGTGAAGCTTTCTTT. As protein: CASSLMGSGKGREAFF. This rearrangement joins TRBV7-3 to TRBJ1-1; D gene unclear. In germline, CDR1 is SGHTA, CDR2 FQGTGA. V shed 1 base and J shed 7 bases, with 19 bases lying between them. The CDR3 loop spans 16 amino acids. The entire variable domain, with the rest obtained from reference TRBV7-3 and TRBJ1-1, is as follows: GAGVSQTPSNKVTEKGKYVELRCDPISGHTALYWYRQSLGQGPEFLIYFQGTGAADDSGLPNDRFFAVRPEGSVSTLKIQRTERGDSAVYLCASSLMGSGKGREAFFGQGTRLTVV.

V and J are TRBV10-3 and TRBJ2-7; 7 bases are shared with TRBD1. Germline trimming cut 7 bases from V and 5 bases from J; bases unmatched to any gene: 14. CDR3 length: 15 amino acids. Germline V gene lookup returns CDR1 ENHRY and CDR2 SYGVKD. The CDR3 DNA reads TGTGCCATCACCGACGCCCCAGGGGGTCGCGACGAGCAGTACTTC. Residues: CAITDAPGGRDEQYF.

The CDR3 nucleotides read TGTGCCAGCAACCTCTGGGGGGAGACCCAGTACTTC. It is translated as CASNLWGETQYF. This chain uses TRBV12-3 or TRBV12-4 with TRBJ2-5; the D gene could be TRBD1 or TRBD2 (5 bases each). This CDR3 is built from 12 residues. V dropped 7 bases and J dropped 5 bases, with 11 bases sitting between them.